This is a list of T cell receptor beta chains from one sample in a study of T cells in localized non-small cell lung cancer. TCRdb keeps only in-frame clones here, not all; method: immunoSEQ multiplex PCR. This sample yields tens of thousands of clones, of which about 81% are seen a single time; approximately 1.2% belongs to the top ten. Source: peripheral blood, taken before any cancer treatment. The receptor set was obtained from a female donor over 55 with stage I lung adenocarcinoma. Both conserved end residues are part of each CDR3. D genes are given only for firm matches. Clone size appears in some rows only: once, few, many, or a class for an expanded clone.

CDR3aa,CDR3nt,abundance,v_gene,len,j_gene,d_gene
CASSSQDRGREQYF,TGTGCCAGCAGCTCACAGGACAGAGGGCGAGAGCAGTACTTC,NA,TRBV9,14,TRBJ2-7,NA
CSVVPAGGPTDTQYF,TGCAGCGTTGTCCCAGCGGGAGGGCCCACAGATACGCAGTATTTT,NA,TRBV29-1,15,TRBJ2-3,TRBD2
CASSGWDGGATGEQYF,TGTGCCAGCAGCGGATGGGACGGAGGCGCTACGGGGGAGCAGTACTTC,few,TRBV2,16,TRBJ2-7,NA
CASSRGQSSGNTIYF,TGTGCCAGTAGTAGGGGCCAGAGCTCTGGAAACACCATATATTTT,NA,TRBV19,15,TRBJ1-3,NA
CASSSLADNEQFF,TGTGCCAGCTCATCTCTAGCGGACAATGAGCAGTTCTTC,NA,TRBV18,13,TRBJ2-1,TRBD2
CASSALHRFTKTQYF,TGTGCCAGCAGCGCCCTCCATCGATTCACAAAGACCCAGTACTTC,once,TRBV9,15,TRBJ2-5,NA
CASSQSRWPWGGYTF,TGCGCCAGCAGCCAATCCAGGTGGCCCTGGGGTGGCTACACCTTC,NA,TRBV4-1,15,TRBJ1-2,NA
CASRLGSGGAAEQYF,TGTGCCAGCAGGCTGGGAAGCGGGGGGGCCGCCGAGCAGTACTTC,once,TRBV6-1,15,TRBJ2-7,TRBD2
CASSSRGGLAEQFF,TGTGCCAGCAGCTCCCGGGGGGGGCTAGCTGAGCAGTTCTTC,NA,TRBV7-3,14,TRBJ2-1,TRBD2
CASSQGQAPYEQYF,TGTGCCAGCAGCCAAGGACAGGCCCCCTACGAGCAGTACTTC,NA,TRBV14,14,TRBJ2-7,NA
CASSNRDPNSKQYF,TGTGCCAGCAGCAACCGGGACCCCAACTCGAAGCAGTACTTC,once,TRBV7-2,14,TRBJ2-7,NA
CASNRQARYYGYTF,TGTGCCAGCAATAGACAGGCGAGGTACTATGGCTACACCTTC,once,TRBV2,14,TRBJ1-2,NA
CASSLGIPGHYYEQYF,TGTGCCAGCAGTTTAGGGATTCCGGGACATTACTACGAGCAGTACTTC,NA,TRBV27,16,TRBJ2-7,NA
CASSSMQGRGNYGYTF,TGTGCCAGCAGTTCTATGCAGGGTCGGGGTAACTATGGCTACACCTTC,NA,TRBV28,16,TRBJ1-2,NA
CASSFGQGEDTQYF,TGTGCCAGCAGTTTCGGACAGGGGGAAGATACGCAGTATTTT,NA,TRBV27,14,TRBJ2-3,TRBD1
CASSLVAGTMSQETQYF,TGTGCCAGCAGCTTAGTAGCCGGGACAATGAGCCAAGAGACCCAGTACTTC,NA,TRBV11-2,17,TRBJ2-5,NA
CASSLGPASVEQFF,TGTGCCAGCAGCTTAGGTCCGGCTAGCGTTGAGCAGTTCTTC,NA,TRBV7-3,14,TRBJ2-1,NA
CASSLRDSGNTIYF,TGTGCCAGCAGCTTACGGGATTCTGGAAACACCATATATTTT,NA,TRBV7-9,14,TRBJ1-3,NA
CASPQPGTGDTEAFF,TGTGCCAGCCCCCAGCCCGGGACAGGGGACACTGAAGCTTTCTTT,NA,TRBV18,15,TRBJ1-1,TRBD1
CASSFRASGSYEQFF,TGCGCCAGCAGCTTCCGGGCTAGCGGGAGTTATGAGCAGTTCTTC,NA,TRBV5-1,15,TRBJ2-1,TRBD2
CAISPGRNEKLFF,TGTGCCATCAGCCCAGGGAGAAATGAAAAACTGTTTTTT,NA,TRBV10-3,13,TRBJ1-4,NA
CSVGWDRGRNEQFF,TGCAGCGTTGGGTGGGACAGGGGAAGGAATGAGCAGTTCTTC,NA,TRBV29-1,14,TRBJ2-1,TRBD1
CASSQSDLPNEQYF,TGTGCCAGCAGCCAATCGGACCTCCCCAACGAGCAGTACTTC,NA,TRBV7-9,14,TRBJ2-7,NA
CASSQGLAGDNEQFF,TGCGCCAGCAGCCAGGGACTAGCGGGGGACAATGAGCAGTTCTTC,few,TRBV5-1,15,TRBJ2-1,TRBD2
CASSMDRARREQYF,TGTGCCAGTAGTATGGACAGGGCCCGGAGGGAGCAGTACTTC,NA,TRBV19,14,TRBJ2-7,TRBD1
CASSRDRHTEAFF,TGTGCCAGCTCACGGGACAGGCACACTGAAGCTTTCTTT,NA,TRBV18,13,TRBJ1-1,TRBD1
CASSYLLAGGYEQFF,TGTGCCAGCAGTTACTTACTAGCGGGAGGATATGAGCAGTTCTTC,NA,TRBV6-5,15,TRBJ2-1,TRBD2
CASSLFRGTNSPLHF,TGTGCCAGCAGTTTATTTCGCGGCACGAATTCACCCCTCCACTTT,once,TRBV27,15,TRBJ1-6,NA
CASSLDHGDTQYF,TGTGCCAGCAGCTTAGATCACGGGGATACGCAGTATTTT,NA,TRBV11-2,13,TRBJ2-3,NA
CSVEPQGGRGYTF,TGCAGCGTTGAACCGCAGGGGGGGAGGGGCTACACCTTC,NA,TRBV29-1,13,TRBJ1-2,TRBD1
CASSLSRDVSYEQYF,TGTGCCAGCAGTTTATCGCGGGATGTCTCCTACGAGCAGTACTTC,few,TRBV28,15,TRBJ2-7,NA
CASTADRVKGYTF,TGTGCCAGCACCGCCGACAGGGTAAAAGGCTACACCTTC,NA,TRBV28,13,TRBJ1-2,TRBD1
CSVVVQGGNTIYF,TGCAGCGTTGTGGTTCAGGGGGGAAACACCATATATTTT,NA,TRBV29-1,13,TRBJ1-3,NA
CASSFQGGQETQYF,TGTGCCAGCAGTTTCCAGGGGGGCCAAGAGACCCAGTACTTC,once,TRBV28,14,TRBJ2-5,NA
CASSLSSGQGTYEQYF,TGTGCCAGCAGTTTATCCTCCGGACAGGGGACCTACGAGCAGTACTTC,once,TRBV27,16,TRBJ2-7,TRBD1
CASSPQGDNSPLHF,TGTGCCAGCTCACCCCAGGGGGATAATTCACCCCTCCACTTT,NA,TRBV18,14,TRBJ1-6,TRBD1
CASSFGGTNNEQFF,TGTGCCAGCAGCTTCGGCGGGACTAACAATGAGCAGTTCTTC,NA,TRBV7-3,14,TRBJ2-1,TRBD2
CAIRNSSYNEQFF,TGTGCCATCAGGAACAGCTCCTACAATGAGCAGTTCTTC,NA,TRBV10-3,13,TRBJ2-1,NA
CASSLLAAHEQYF,TGTGCCAGCAGCCTGCTAGCGGCGCACGAGCAGTACTTC,NA,TRBV5-4,13,TRBJ2-7,TRBD2
CAISDQRLPPTF,TGTGCCATCAGTGATCAACGGTTGCCCCCAACTTTT,NA,TRBV10-3,12,TRBJ1-1,NA
CASSLTISDTQYF,TGTGCCAGCAGTTTAACAATTTCCGATACGCAGTATTTT,NA,TRBV28,13,TRBJ2-3,NA
CASSSSGSSYEQYF,TGTGCCAGCAGTTCCAGCGGGAGCTCCTACGAGCAGTACTTC,once,TRBV27,14,TRBJ2-7,TRBD2
CSVVRGNYGYTF,TGCAGCGTTGTCAGGGGCAACTATGGCTACACCTTC,NA,TRBV29-1,12,TRBJ1-2,NA
CASSLTSQNIQYF,TGTGCCAGCAGTTTAACCTCCCAAAACATTCAGTACTTC,NA,TRBV27,13,TRBJ2-4,NA
CASSQDWQTNTIYF,TGTGCCAGCAGCCAAGATTGGCAGACGAACACCATATATTTT,NA,TRBV14,14,TRBJ1-3,NA
CASSLYNSGANVLTF,TGCGCCAGCAGCTTGTATAACTCTGGGGCCAACGTCCTGACTTTC,NA,TRBV5-1,15,TRBJ2-6,NA
CASSPGSPNNEQFF,TGTGCCAGCTCTCCTGGGAGCCCGAACAATGAGCAGTTCTTC,few,TRBV18,14,TRBJ2-1,NA
CASSQGQGTDTQYF,TGCGCCAGCAGCCAGGGACAGGGGACAGATACGCAGTATTTT,once,TRBV5-1,14,TRBJ2-3,TRBD1
CASSLGAPQVYEQYF,TGTGCCAGCAGCCTCGGGGCACCACAGGTCTACGAGCAGTACTTC,NA,TRBV7-2,15,TRBJ2-7,NA
CASSFAGGRSYNEQFF,TGTGCCAGCAGCTTCGCTGGGGGGCGCTCCTACAATGAGCAGTTCTTC,NA,TRBV9,16,TRBJ2-1,NA
CASSLPSDSREQYF,TGTGCCAGCAGCTTACCTTCTGACAGCCGCGAGCAGTACTTC,NA,TRBV5-4,14,TRBJ2-7,NA
CASSFGTSTDTQYF,TGCGCCAGCAGCTTTGGAACTAGCACAGATACGCAGTATTTT,NA,TRBV5-1,14,TRBJ2-3,NA
CASSPMGRRDSPLHF,TGTGCCAGCAGCCCAATGGGCAGGCGGGATTCACCCCTCCACTTT,NA,TRBV11-3,15,TRBJ1-6,NA
CASSIDRVNTEAFF,TGCGCCAGCAGCATAGACAGGGTGAACACTGAAGCTTTCTTT,once,TRBV5-1,14,TRBJ1-1,TRBD1
CASSQGNSNQPQHF,TGTGCCAGTAGCCAGGGAAATAGCAATCAGCCCCAGCATTTT,NA,TRBV19,14,TRBJ1-5,NA
CASSFRGWDTGELFF,TGTGCCAGCAGCTTTCGCGGTTGGGACACCGGGGAGCTGTTTTTT,NA,TRBV5-6,15,TRBJ2-2,NA
CASSQGGSPLHF,TGTGCCAGCAGCCAAGGGGGGTCACCCCTCCACTTT,NA,TRBV6-5,12,TRBJ1-6,NA
CASSQVVFDTGELFF,TGTGCCAGCAGCCAGGTTGTTTTCGACACCGGGGAGCTGTTTTTT,NA,TRBV4-2,15,TRBJ2-2,NA
CASTDPGVGGHSPLHF,TGTGCCAGCACCGACCCGGGCGTTGGGGGCCATTCACCCCTCCACTTT,NA,TRBV2,16,TRBJ1-6,NA